What follows are 23 T cell receptor beta chains derived from one specimen sequenced in a study of cytomegalovirus exposure and HLA in healthy donors. The PCR ran on 60 Vbeta and 13 Jbeta primers. Libraries were prepared by immunoSEQ multiplex PCR; TCRdb keeps only in-frame clonotypes and omits some of them. The profile covers around 300,000 clones, with under 80% appearing a single time and 2% to 2.5% taken by the ten largest. Sequenced material: PBMCs. The origin of the receptors is a female donor in good health and CMV-seronegative.

This clone occurred once. The chain is built from TRBV18 and TRBJ1-1; TRBD1 is a possible D gene (5 bases). Deletions cut 5 bases from V and 1 base from J, with 14 bases between. The germline V gene has CDR1 KGHSH and CDR2 LQKENI. The CDR3 runs 15 residues. In DNA form, the CDR3 reads TGTGCCAGCTCATTAGGGGCACAACCGAACACTGAAGCTTTCTTT. It translates to CASSLGAQPNTEAFF.

A remark on this clone: The junction departs from the called germline gene at one end, perhaps through a read error. The chain uses TRBV4-1 and TRBJ1-1; TRBD1 might be the D (6 bases). CDR1 and CDR2 from the germline V gene are MGHRA and YSYEKL. There are 13 residues in the CDR3. The CDR3 here is CAGSQTGYTEAFF. The CDR3 DNA reads TGCGCCGGCAGCCAAACAGGGTACACTGAAGCTTTCTTT.

The table lists this clone with a count of one. The rearrangement links TRBV6-5 to TRBJ2-5; 11 bases fit TRBD1. Germline assignment: CDR1 MNHEY and CDR2 SVGAGI. The CDR3 has 14 amino acids. With V trimmed by 6 bases and J by 5 bases, 5 bases remained unmatched. CDR3: CASSRTGGRETQYF. In DNA form, the CDR3 reads TGTGCCAGCAGCCGGACAGGGGGCAGGGAGACCCAGTACTTC.

The chain links TRBV6-1 to TRBJ2-1; 10 bases align to TRBD2. The ends lost 11 bases at V and 2 bases at J; junction bases unmatched: 3. The CDR3 is made up of 13 amino acids. The V gene's germline CDR1 is MNHNS and CDR2 SASEGT. The CDR3 DNA follows: TGTGCCTCCAGCGGGAGGGCCTACAATGAGCAGTTCTTC. This sequence encodes CASSGRAYNEQFF.

The CDR3 is CASHPLTGANNEQFF. Here the CDR3 DNA reads TGCGCCAGCCATCCACTTACAGGGGCAAACAATGAGCAGTTCTTC. This chain links TRBV5-1 with TRBJ2-1; TRBD1 matches 7 bases. Unmatched junction bases numbered 12, after V lost 7 bases and J lost 5 bases. This CDR3 comprises 15 residues. CDR1 is SGHRS and CDR2 is YFSETQ in the germline V gene.

The chain is built from TRBV6-1 and TRBJ1-5; D is perhaps TRBD1 (6 bases). Trimming removed 2 bases from V and 7 bases from J, with 9 bases in between. CDR1 is MNHNS, CDR2 SASEGT, per germline. The CDR3 loop spans 13 amino acids. The CDR3, as DNA: TGTGCCAGCAGTGAATCCGACAGGCAGCCCCAGCATTTT. As protein: CASSESDRQPQHF.

This chain joins TRBV10-3 and TRBJ2-1, with TRBD2 identical over 9 bases. From germline, CDR1 is ENHRY and CDR2 SYGVKD. Losses at the gene ends were 6 bases for V and 0 bases for J; bases not matched to a gene: 9. The CDR3 loop spans 17 amino acids. The CDR3 here is CAIRPRLAESSYNEQFF. The CDR3 DNA is TGTGCCATCAGACCCAGACTAGCGGAGAGCTCCTACAATGAGCAGTTCTTC.

This clone was recorded a few times. CDR3 bases: TGTGCCAGCCGTAGCGGGCCGAGCTCCTACAATGAGCAGTTCTTC. It codes for CASRSGPSSYNEQFF. V gene TRBV7-2 combines with J gene TRBJ2-1, with 7 bases identical to TRBD2. The V gene's germline CDR1 is SGHTA and CDR2 FQGNSA. CDR3 size: 15 residues. The ends lost 8 bases at V and 0 bases at J; junction bases unmatched: 7.

V is TRBV29-1 and J is TRBJ1-3; 7 bases line up with TRBD1. CDR3 size: 14 residues. The V gene end was trimmed by 4 bases and the J gene end by 1 base; junction bases not matched to a gene: 4. Germline V gene sequence: CDR1 SQVTM, CDR2 ANQGSEA. The CDR3 region is CSVGHRGSGNTIYF. The CDR3 DNA reads TGCAGCGTTGGCCACAGGGGATCTGGAAACACCATATATTTT. Full variable domain (missing parts from reference TRBV29-1 and TRBJ1-3): SAVISQKPSRDICQRGTSLTIQCQVDSQVTMMFWYRQQPGQSLTLIATANQGSEATYESGFVIDKFPISRPNLTFSTLTVSNMSPEDSSIYLCSVGHRGSGNTIYFGEGSWLTVV.

The chain has TRBV27 and TRBJ2-1; TRBD1 aligns across 9 bases. In germline, CDR1 is MNHEY, CDR2 SMNVEV (reference sequence). The CDR3 contains 17 residues. J gave up 7 bases and V 3 bases, and 13 bases lay outside the gene matches. Here the CDR3 reads CASSFTHPGQGSNEQFF. CDR3 coding DNA: TGTGCCAGCAGTTTCACCCACCCGGGACAGGGTAGTAATGAGCAGTTCTTC.

The J gene is TRBJ1-5, the V gene TRBV7-2, with a weak D call TRBD1 (6 bases). This CDR3 is built from 15 residues. The ends were cut back, 3 bases at V and 2 bases at J, with 11 bases in the middle. Germline CDR1 and CDR2: SGHTA and FQGNSA. As DNA, the CDR3 is TGTGCCAGCAGCTTTAACAGGGCCGGCAATCAGCCCCAGCATTTT. It translates to CASSFNRAGNQPQHF.

V is TRBV2 and J is TRBJ2-2; D is unresolved. The germline V gene has CDR1 SNHLY and CDR2 FYNNEI. The CDR3 length is 13 residues. The ends were cut back, 6 bases at V and 6 bases at J, with 11 bases in the middle. CDR3 in amino acids: CASRTRWSGELFF. The CDR3 coding sequence is TGTGCCAGCAGGACGAGGTGGTCCGGGGAGCTGTTTTTT.

As DNA, the CDR3 is TGTGCCAGCAGGAACTTAGTCCTGTCCAGGGGGGCCGATACGCAGTATTTT. Its translation is CASRNLVLSRGADTQYF. This chain uses TRBV7-2 with TRBJ2-3; perhaps TRBD1 as D (7 bases). This CDR3 is 17 amino acids long. V was shortened by 6 bases and J by 6 bases, with 25 bases between the two germline ends. CDR1 is SGHTA and CDR2 is FQGNSA in the germline V gene. The complete variable domain, with remaining parts taken from reference TRBV7-2 and TRBJ2-3, reads GAGVSQSPSNKVTEKGKDVELRCDPISGHTALYWYRQSLGQGLEFLIYFQGNSAPDKSGLPSDRFSAERTGGSVSTLTIQRTQQEDSAVYLCASRNLVLSRGADTQYFGPGTRLTVL.

This clone occurred a few times. The rearrangement links TRBV6-4 to TRBJ2-2; 14 bases fit TRBD2. V shed 6 bases and J 4 bases; nucleotides not matched to a gene: 1. Germline assignment: CDR1 MRHNA and CDR2 SNTAGT. CDR3 length: 15 amino acids. The CDR3 bases are TGTGCCAGCAGAGGACTAGCGGGAGGCACCGGGGAGCTGTTTTTT. Protein sequence: CASRGLAGGTGELFF.

The chain has TRBV6-1 and TRBJ1-5; TRBD1 is a possible D gene (6 bases). The CDR3 is 14 amino acids. Trimming stripped 1 base from V and 6 bases from J, with 10 bases between. CDR1 and CDR2 (germline): MNHNS, SASEGT. This CDR3 is CASSEGQAAQPQHF. DNA for the CDR3: TGTGCCAGCAGTGAAGGACAGGCTGCTCAGCCCCAGCATTTT.

This clone was detected only a few times. V is TRBV30 and J is TRBJ1-3, with D perhaps matching TRBD1 (5 bases). This CDR3 contains 16 residues. V was trimmed by 0 bases and J by 1 base, leaving 13 bases between them. The germline gives CDR1 GTSNPN, CDR2 SVGIG (reference sequence). CDR3 loop: CAWSVPGGRSGNTIYF. In DNA form, the CDR3 reads TGTGCCTGGAGTGTACCGGGGGGGAGGTCTGGAAACACCATATATTTT.

This clone was seen a few times. This rearrangement joins TRBV6-1 to TRBJ1-5; D may be TRBD1 (6 bases). This CDR3 has 16 amino acids. CDR1 and CDR2 from the germline V gene are MNHNS and SASEGT. Trimming left V 4 bases short and J 0 bases short, with 13 bases between. The CDR3, as DNA: TGTGCCAGCAGTGGGAGGACAGAATATAGCAATCAGCCCCAGCATTTT. Protein sequence: CASSGRTEYSNQPQHF.

This clone was seen only a few times. The J gene is TRBJ2-7, the V gene TRBV30; 11 nucleotides agree with TRBD2. Germline loops: CDR1 GTSNPN, CDR2 SVGIG (reference sequence). The CDR3 length is 12 residues. Trimming cost V 7 bases and J 10 bases; bases outside gene matches: 9. CDR3 sequence reads: CASGTSGSPQYF. As DNA, the CDR3 is TGTGCCTCCGGGACTAGCGGTTCCCCTCAGTACTTC.

This chain joins TRBV19 and TRBJ2-6; the D gene is possibly TRBD2 (6 bases). The germline gives CDR1 LNHDA, CDR2 SQIVND (reference sequence). This CDR3 contains 18 residues. Trimming left V 5 bases short and J 0 bases short, with 17 bases between. The chain's CDR3 is CASSPRGSGLSGANVLTF. CDR3 nucleotide sequence: TGTGCCAGTAGTCCCCGGGGTAGCGGACTCTCTGGGGCCAACGTCCTGACTTTC. Based on the CDR3 plus reference TRBV19 and TRBJ2-6, the full variable domain is DGGITQSPKYLFRKEGQNVTLSCEQNLNHDAMYWYRQDPGQGLRLIYYSQIVNDFQKGDIAEGYSVSREKKESFPLTVTSAQKNPTAFYLCASSPRGSGLSGANVLTFGAGSRLTVL.

The rearrangement links TRBV15 to TRBJ2-6; D perhaps matches TRBD1 (5 bases). CDR3 length: 16 amino acids. Between the trimmed V and J ends, which lost 1 base and 4 bases, there was a span of 11 bases. The germline gives CDR1 LNHNV, CDR2 YYDKDF (reference sequence). CDR3 region: CATSRGSGLGANVLTF. CDR3 bases: TGTGCCACCAGCAGAGGTTCAGGGCTCGGGGCCAACGTCCTGACTTTC.

This clone has just a few counts. The V gene is TRBV27, the J gene TRBJ1-1, with D hard to call. V lost 6 bases and J lost 5, with 19 bases in between. The V gene's germline CDR1 is MNHEY and CDR2 SMNVEV (reference sequence). This CDR3 spans 15 amino acids. CDR3 DNA: TGTGCCAGCAGAACATCGGGATCCTGGGAAACTGAAGCTTTCTTT. Its translation is CASRTSGSWETEAFF.

V is TRBV14 and J is TRBJ2-5; D gene ambiguous. The V end lost 4 bases, the J end lost 6 bases, and 6 bases lay between the germline ends. The CDR3 runs to 11 residues. Germline V gene lookup returns CDR1 SGHDN and CDR2 FVKESK. CDR3 DNA: TGTGCCAGCAGCCCCAGAAAGACCCAGTACTTC. As protein: CASSPRKTQYF. The entire variable domain, with the rest obtained from reference TRBV14 and TRBJ2-5, is as follows: EAGVTQFPSHSVIEKGQTVTLRCDPISGHDNLYWYRRVMGKEIKFLLHFVKESKQDESGMPNNRFLAERTGGTYSTLKVQPAELEDSGVYFCASSPRKTQYFGPGTRLLVL.

The V call is TRBV7-9, the J call TRBJ1-4; weak D call: TRBD1 (6 bases). Trimming shortened V by 6 bases and J by 4 bases, and 15 bases separated the two germline ends. Germline V gene lookup returns CDR1 SEHNR and CDR2 FQNEAQ (reference sequence). This CDR3 spans 15 amino acids. The CDR3 nucleotides are TGTGCCAGCAGTCAAGGACAGATTTATAATGAAAAACTGTTTTTT. Residues: CASSQGQIYNEKLFF.